Listed here are 11 T cell receptor beta chains from one sample, sequenced in a study of blood T cell repertoires in COVID-19. Profiled with immunoSEQ multiplex PCR; TCRdb holds only in-frame clones, not every one. Among around 230,000 clones listed, over 70% were seen once. The specimen was peripheral blood. These TCRs come from a woman between 45 and 60 years old with acute or convalescent COVID-19.

V is TRBV29-1 and J is TRBJ2-1; D is possibly TRBD1 (6 bases). The V gene's germline CDR1 is SQVTM and CDR2 ANQGSEA. V lost 8 bases and J 5 bases, leaving 13 bases between the germline ends. CDR3 length: 12 residues. The CDR3 DNA follows: TGCAGCTATGGACAGCAAAACAATGAGCAGTTCTTC. It is translated as CSYGQQNNEQFF.

The chain uses TRBV14 and TRBJ2-5, with 11 bases fitting TRBD1. The CDR3 runs 16 residues. With V trimmed by 5 bases and J by 5 bases, 10 bases remained unmatched. Germline V gene lookup returns CDR1 SGHDN and CDR2 FVKESK. The CDR3 nucleotides are TGTGCCAGCAGCACCTGGACAGGGGGCGGATCGGAGACCCAGTACTTC. This gives the protein CASSTWTGGGSETQYF.

The table lists this clone with many counts. The same CDR3 can be traced to other DNA sequences in this sample. This chain joins TRBV28 and TRBJ2-7; the D gene is possibly TRBD2 (5 bases). Trimming cost V 5 bases and J 6 bases, with 11 bases left between them. Germline V CDR1 and CDR2: MDHEN, SYDVKM. The CDR3 has 12 amino acids. The CDR3 loop is CASSPTAGEQYF. CDR3 coding DNA: TGTGCCAGCAGTCCTACCGCGGGCGAGCAGTACTTC.

The chain uses TRBV7-9 and TRBJ1-1; TRBD1 is a possible D gene (5 bases). Trimming pared 1 base from V and 3 bases from J, leaving 15 bases between. CDR1 and CDR2 (germline): SEHNR, FQNEAQ (reference sequence). The CDR3 totals 16 residues. The CDR3 protein is CASSLGIPQVYTEAFF. In nucleotides, the CDR3 is TGTGCCAGCAGCTTAGGAATTCCACAGGTGTACACTGAAGCTTTCTTT.

Note on this clone: The junction departs from the called germline gene at one end, perhaps through a read error. The chain combines TRBV28 with TRBJ2-7; TRBD2 aligns across 7 bases. CDR3 length equals 15 residues. In germline, CDR1 is MDHEN, CDR2 SYDVKM. This CDR3 reads CASNIQGGDPYEQYF. CDR3 DNA sequence: TGTGCCAGCAATATCCAGGGAGGGGACCCCTATGAGCAGTACTTC. Looking up the rest from reference TRBV28 and TRBJ2-7 gives the full variable domain: DVKVTQSSRYLVKRTGEKVFLECVQDMDHENMFWYRQDPGLGLRLIYFSYDVKMKEKGDIPEGYSVSREKKERFSLILESASTNQTSMYLCASNIQGGDPYEQYFGPGTRLTVT.

This chain links TRBV5-6 with TRBJ2-7; 7 nucleotides match TRBD1. The CDR3 extends over 12 amino acids. Trimming removed 4 bases from V and 3 bases from J; junction bases left unmatched: 1. The germline V gene has CDR1 SGHDT and CDR2 YYEEEE. The CDR3 here is CASSRDSYEQYF. CDR3 nucleotides: TGTGCCAGCAGCAGGGACAGCTACGAGCAGTACTTC.

V usage is TRBV7-2 and J usage is TRBJ2-1; no clear D. This CDR3 contains 12 residues. Trimming took 2 bases from V and 8 from J, leaving 7 bases between them. The germline CDR1 and CDR2 sequences are SGHTA and FQGNSA. CDR3 loop: CASSLSTDEQFF. CDR3 DNA: TGTGCCAGCAGCTTAAGCACGGATGAGCAGTTCTTC.

The chain joins TRBV7-2 to TRBJ1-4; D perhaps matches TRBD1 (6 bases). Trimming shortened V by 5 bases and J by 7 bases, and 14 bases separated the two germline ends. This CDR3 region has 14 residues. Per germline, CDR1 SGHTA and CDR2 FQGNSA. The CDR3 nucleotides read TGTGCCAGCAGCCAAAGGGGGAGTGGTGAAAAACTGTTTTTT. Amino acids: CASSQRGSGEKLFF.

This rearrangement joins TRBV10-3 to TRBJ2-3; 13 bases are shared with TRBD2. Trimming cost V 0 bases and J 0 bases; bases outside gene matches: 15. Germline CDR1 ENHRY, CDR2 SYGVKD. CDR3 length: 22 residues. Here the CDR3 reads CAISESTGRGLAGQLSTDTQYF. In nucleotides, the CDR3 is TGTGCCATCAGTGAGTCGACGGGGAGGGGACTAGCGGGGCAACTTAGCACAGATACGCAGTATTTT.

V and J are TRBV29-1 and TRBJ1-1; 8 bases align to TRBD1. The CDR3 has 13 amino acids. Trimming at V came to 7 bases and at J to 1 base, leaving 5 bases not matched to a gene. In germline, CDR1 is SQVTM, CDR2 ANQGSEA. The CDR3 spells CSGTGTGNTEAFF. The CDR3 DNA reads as TGCAGCGGCACCGGGACAGGGAACACTGAAGCTTTCTTT.

The chain carries TRBV5-6 and TRBJ2-5; 8 bases fit TRBD2. This CDR3 region has 14 residues. V shed 2 bases and J 5 bases; nucleotides not matched to a gene: 5. CDR1 and CDR2 from the germline V gene are SGHDT and YYEEEE. The CDR3 sequence: CASSFGTSEETQYF. The CDR3 DNA is TGTGCCAGCAGCTTCGGGACTAGTGAGGAGACCCAGTACTTC.